Shown below are 30 T cell receptor beta chains from a single sample sequenced in a study of blood T cells in healthy people across ages. With a J-beta primer mix and a sample-barcoded 5' primer, a second PCR ran about 7 to 12 cycles. TCRdb reprocessed the 5' RACE reads via MiXCR and lists one record per CDR3 protein. In the table there are about 1.4 million distinct CDR3 sequences, 55% to 75% of which are singletons. The sample comprised blood. These receptors all stem from a man aged 18 to 29 in good health.

In its sample, this clonotype was seen a few times. The chain has TRBV6-1 and TRBJ2-5; TRBD1 or TRBD2 may be the D gene (6 bases each). Trimming stripped 8 bases from V and 3 bases from J, with 16 bases between. Germline CDR1 and CDR2: MNHNS and SASEGT. This CDR3 has 14 residues. This CDR3 reads CASAPGDLEETQYF. As DNA, the CDR3 is TGTGCCAGCGCCCCAGGGGACTTAGAAGAGACCCAGTACTTC.

This chain joins TRBV4-3 and TRBJ1-4, with a tentative D call TRBD1 (6 bases). V gave up 4 bases and J gave up 8 bases, with 17 bases separating them. CDR1 LGHNA and CDR2 YSLEER come from the germline V gene. The CDR3 loop spans 15 amino acids. The CDR3: CASSPQSGAREKLFF. In DNA form, the CDR3 reads TGCGCCAGCAGCCCCCAATCAGGGGCCAGGGAAAAACTGTTTTTT.

This chain connects TRBV7-9 to TRBJ2-7, with D perhaps matching TRBD2 (5 bases). Between the trimmed V and J ends, which lost 6 bases and 1 base, there was a span of 13 bases. The germline V gene encodes CDR1 SEHNR and CDR2 FQNEAQ (reference sequence). CDR3 size: 14 residues. Here the CDR3 DNA reads TGTGCCAGCAGTCGGGGTGCGATTTCCTACGAGCAGTACTTC. Translating it yields CASSRGAISYEQYF.

The chain couples TRBV5-1 to TRBJ2-3; the D gene is possibly TRBD2 (6 bases). Germline V gives CDR1 SGHRS, CDR2 YFSETQ. The CDR3 is 14 residues long. The V end was cut by 4 bases, the J end by 6 bases, with 15 bases between. For the CDR3, the DNA is TGCGCCAGCAGCCCGGGGGACTCTCGGGATACGCAGTATTTT. Its protein product is CASSPGDSRDTQYF.

The chain is built from TRBV4-1 and TRBJ1-5; D is possibly TRBD1 (5 bases). Trimming cost V 1 base and J 3 bases, with 19 bases left between them. There are 18 residues in the CDR3. The germline V gene has CDR1 MGHRA and CDR2 YSYEKL. The CDR3 coding sequence is TGCGCCAGCAGCCAAGTCCGGGGAGGGGTCGAACTCAATCAGCCCCAGCATTTT. Its protein is CASSQVRGGVELNQPQHF.

Points on this clonotype: A junction end diverges from the germline sequence, so it may reflect a read error. The chain uses TRBV2 and TRBJ2-1; perhaps TRBD2 as D (6 bases). This CDR3 has 13 amino acids. Germline CDR1 is SNHLY and CDR2 is FYNNEI. CDR3 protein: CASSRDSNNEQFF. The CDR3 DNA reads as TGTGCCAGCTCGCGGGACTCAAACAATGAACAGTTCTTC. The full variable domain, rest sourced from reference TRBV2 and TRBJ2-1, is EPEVTQTPSHQVTQMGQEVILRCVPISNHLYFYWYRQILGQKVEFLVSFYNNEISEKSEIFDDQFSVERPDGSNFTLKIRSTKLEDSAMYFCASSRDSNNEQFFGPGTRLTVL.

The chain combines TRBV7-2 with TRBJ2-1; 10 bases agree with TRBD2. The V gene's germline CDR1 is SGHTA and CDR2 FQGNSA. The CDR3 runs to 16 residues. Unmatched junction bases numbered 9, after V lost 6 bases and J lost 4 bases. CDR3 sequence: CASSFPGLAAYNEQFF. The CDR3 nucleotides are TGTGCCAGCAGTTTCCCCGGACTAGCGGCATACAATGAGCAGTTCTTC.

The chain carries TRBV27 and TRBJ1-2, with no clear D. Germline lookup yields CDR1 MNHEY and CDR2 SMNVEV (reference sequence). The CDR3 runs 13 residues. The V and J ends lost 5 bases and 8 bases respectively, with 15 bases between them. The CDR3 loop is CASSPYPGNGYTF. CDR3 DNA sequence: TGTGCCAGCAGTCCCTATCCGGGGAACGGCTACACCTTC.

V is TRBV4-2 and J is TRBJ2-5, with unresolved D. V lost 1 base and J lost 4, with 10 bases in between. Germline loops: CDR1 LGHNA, CDR2 YNFKEQ. The CDR3 is 14 amino acids. In DNA form, the CDR3 reads TGTGCCAGCAGCCAAGGTGGACGTCCAGAGACCCAGTACTTC. The encoded protein is CASSQGGRPETQYF.

In DNA, the CDR3 is TGTGCCAGCAGCCTTTGGAGGGAGGGAACTGAGCAGTTCTTC. Encoded protein: CASSLWREGTEQFF. The chain joins TRBV14 to TRBJ2-1; TRBD2 aligns across 7 bases. V lost 4 bases, J lost 9 bases, and 9 bases stayed unmatched. Germline loops: CDR1 SGHDN, CDR2 FVKESK. CDR3 length equals 14 residues.

Many counts were recorded for this clonotype. The chain recombines TRBV25-1 with TRBJ2-3, with D maybe TRBD2 (5 bases). Deletions cut 1 base from V and 2 bases from J, with 10 bases between. This CDR3 has 15 residues. Germline lookup yields CDR1 MGHDK and CDR2 SYGVNS. The DNA for the CDR3 is TGTGCCAGCAGTGAATTGGAGGACCTCACAGATACGCAGTATTTT. Translated: CASSELEDLTDTQYF. Filled out from reference TRBV25-1 and TRBJ2-3, the complete variable domain reads EADIYQTPRYLVIGTGKKITLECSQTMGHDKMYWYQQDPGMELHLIHYSYGVNSTEKGDLSSESTVSRIRTEHFPLTLESARPSHTSQYLCASSELEDLTDTQYFGPGTRLTVL.

This chain links TRBV3-1 with TRBJ2-4; 8 bases are shared with TRBD2. The end of the DNA fits TRBJ2-7 better, so the J call may be wrong. CDR1 and CDR2 from the germline V gene are LGHDT and YNNKEL (reference sequence). This CDR3 region has 14 residues. The DNA of the CDR3 is TGTGCCAGCAGCCAAATCGCGGGAGGTTACGAGCAGTACTTC. It is translated as CASSQIAGGYEQYF.

The chain is built from TRBV20-1 and TRBJ2-4; either TRBD1 or TRBD2 may fit D (5 bases each). With the DNA end fitting TRBJ2-5 better, the J assignment may be wrong. The germline CDR1 and CDR2 sequences are DFQATT and SNEGSKA (reference sequence). CDR3 length: 13 amino acids. CDR3 bases: TGCAGTGCCCACAAGTTGGGGGAGGAGACCCAGTACTTC. Protein sequence: CSAHKLGEETQYF.

The chain joins TRBV25-1 to TRBJ2-2; D ambiguous. The germline V and J ends were trimmed by 4 bases and 9 bases, with 18 bases remaining between them. The CDR3 runs to 15 residues. Germline V gene data show CDR1 as MGHDK and CDR2 as SYGVNS. CDR3 amino acids: CASSVGILGPRELFF. The CDR3 DNA reads TGTGCCAGCAGTGTAGGGATTCTGGGCCCGAGGGAGCTGTTTTTT.

Only one count was recorded for this clonotype. The chain carries TRBV20-1 and TRBJ2-6; the match to TRBD2 covers 7 bases. Germline loops: CDR1 DFQATT, CDR2 SNEGSKA (reference sequence). Trimming at V came to 7 bases and at J to 0 bases, leaving 15 bases not matched to a gene. The CDR3 length is 18 residues. The CDR3 is CSVTGGPGRFSGANVLTF. CDR3 in DNA: TGCAGTGTCACGGGGGGTCCAGGCCGCTTCTCTGGGGCCAACGTCCTGACTTTC.

This clonotype was observed a single time. This chain joins TRBV4-2 and TRBJ2-7, with TRBD2 matching over 15 bases. The closer fit of TRBJ2-5 to the DNA end suggests the J call may be wrong. Germline loops: CDR1 LGHNA, CDR2 YNFKEQ. The CDR3 has 16 residues. CDR3 loop: CASSQRTSGRGETQYF. The CDR3 DNA follows: TGTGCCAGCAGCCAACGGACTAGCGGGAGGGGGGAGACCCAGTACTTC.

This clonotype was recorded once. Just one base apart from a much larger clone, this may be a read error. The chain is built from TRBV27 and TRBJ2-7, with 7 bases aligning to TRBD1. The length of the CDR3 is 13 residues. V was pared by 6 bases and J by 2 bases, with 4 bases of the junction left unmatched. CDR1 is MNHEY, CDR2 SMNVEV, per germline (reference sequence). CDR3 sequence: CASRVGQAYEQYF. CDR3 coding DNA: TGTGCCAGCAGGGTAGGACAGGCCTACGAGCAGTACTTC.

The genes are TRBV4-1 and TRBJ2-3; D remains ambiguous. The germline V gene has CDR1 MGHRA and CDR2 YSYEKL. The V and J ends lost 5 bases and 7 bases respectively, with 22 bases between them. The CDR3 contains 16 residues. The CDR3 coding sequence is TGCGCCAGCAGCGCCCAATTAGCCCAGAATCCGAATACGCAGTATTTT. This codes for CASSAQLAQNPNTQYF.

There are a few counts of this clonotype. The genes are TRBV9 and TRBJ2-7; no reliable D call. Trimming cost V 0 bases and J 6 bases, with 10 bases left between them. This CDR3 is built from 13 residues. The germline V gene encodes CDR1 SGDLS and CDR2 YYNGEE. The CDR3 sequence: CASSVEAASEQYF. In DNA, the CDR3 is TGTGCCAGCAGCGTAGAGGCTGCTTCCGAGCAGTACTTC.

V gene TRBV25-1 combines with J gene TRBJ1-6; 9 nucleotides agree with TRBD1. V dropped 10 bases and J dropped 8; count of bases not matched to a gene: 6. Germline loops: CDR1 MGHDK, CDR2 SYGVNS. This CDR3 comprises 13 residues. CDR3 protein: CATRDRVDSPLHF. Written as DNA, the CDR3 is TGTGCCACCAGGGACAGGGTGGATTCACCCCTCCACTTT.

V usage is TRBV7-9 and J usage is TRBJ1-2; D is possibly TRBD1 (5 bases). Germline CDR1 and CDR2: SEHNR and FQNEAQ (reference sequence). V was trimmed by 2 bases and J by 3 bases, leaving 13 bases between them. The CDR3 consists of 15 residues. The CDR3 loop reads CASSLQGARYYGYTF. The CDR3 DNA reads as TGTGCCAGCAGCTTACAAGGGGCGCGATACTATGGCTACACCTTC. The full variable domain, its missing parts supplied by reference TRBV7-9 and TRBJ1-2, is DTGVSQNPRHKITKRGQNVTFRCDPISEHNRLYWYRQTLGQGPEFLTYFQNEAQLEKSRLLSDRFSAERPKGSFSTLEIQRTEQGDSAMYLCASSLQGARYYGYTFGSGTRLTVV.

This chain joins TRBV4-2 and TRBJ2-7, with TRBD2 matching over 7 bases. Germline V gene data show CDR1 as LGHNA and CDR2 as YNFKEQ. This CDR3 has 17 amino acids. Trimming removed 0 bases from V and 7 bases from J; junction bases left unmatched: 15. CDR3: CASSQEPLAGRYSEQYF. CDR3 nucleotide sequence: TGTGCCAGCAGCCAAGAACCCTTAGCGGGCCGCTACAGTGAGCAGTACTTC.

This clonotype has only a few counts. The chain has TRBV5-5 and TRBJ2-3; 11 nucleotides agree with TRBD1. The CDR3 length is 16 residues. Trimming took 3 bases from V and 5 from J; bases not matched to a gene: 8. Germline V gives CDR1 SGHKS, CDR2 YYEKEE (reference sequence). The CDR3 is CASSSDLGTGGDTQYF. CDR3 coding DNA: TGTGCCAGCAGCTCGGACTTAGGGACAGGGGGAGATACGCAGTATTTT.

The CDR3 DNA reads TGTGCCAGCAGCTCTAGCGGGGGGGAGACCCAGTACTTC. Its translation: CASSSSGGETQYF. The chain uses TRBV6-5 and TRBJ2-5; 11 bases line up with TRBD2. The germline CDR1 and CDR2 sequences are MNHEY and SVGAGI. V shed 6 bases and J 5 bases; nucleotides not matched to a gene: 2. CDR3 length equals 13 residues.

V usage is TRBV2 and J usage is TRBJ1-1; D ambiguous. This CDR3 region has 13 residues. The V gene's germline CDR1 is SNHLY and CDR2 FYNNEI. V lost 0 bases and J lost 5, with 7 bases in between. The CDR3, as DNA: TGTGCCAGCAGTGAAGCCGTAGGGACTGAAGCTTTCTTT. Its protein product is CASSEAVGTEAFF.

This clonotype has just a few counts. V is TRBV4-3 and J is TRBJ2-3, with 12 bases that match TRBD2. The germline gives CDR1 LGHNA, CDR2 YSLEER. V was pared by 4 bases and J by 3 bases, with 11 bases of the junction left unmatched. This CDR3 region has 18 residues. The CDR3 nucleotides are TGCGCCAGCAGCCCCCATATATTACTAGCGGGGGGAACAGATACGCAGTATTTT. The encoded protein is CASSPHILLAGGTDTQYF.

This chain joins TRBV5-6 and TRBJ1-1; 9 bases are shared with TRBD1. V lost 0 bases, J lost 5 bases, and 2 bases stayed unmatched. Per germline, CDR1 SGHDT and CDR2 YYEEEE. The CDR3 is 14 residues long. CDR3 DNA sequence: TGTGCCAGCAGCTTGGACAGGGGGCTTACTGAAGCTTTCTTT. Translation gives CASSLDRGLTEAFF.

In nucleotides, the CDR3 is TGTGCCAGCAAGGGGGGCGGAGTATACAATGAGCAGTTCTTC. It yields the protein CASKGGGVYNEQFF. The chain employs TRBV6-1 and TRBJ2-1, with D tentatively TRBD1 or TRBD2 (6 bases each). Germline V lookup: CDR1 MNHNS, CDR2 SASEGT. CDR3 length equals 14 residues. Trimming removed 7 bases from V and 4 bases from J, with 14 bases in between.

The gene calls are TRBV7-2 and TRBJ2-7, with a weak D call TRBD1 (6 bases). The DNA end is more similar to TRBJ2-5, so the J call may be wrong. Germline CDR1 reads SGHTA; CDR2 reads FQGNSA. This CDR3 region has 14 residues. The CDR3 DNA follows: TGTGCCAGCAGCTTACGACAGGTCTTGGAGACCCAGTACTTC. Translating gives CASSLRQVLETQYF.

This clonotype was seen only a few times. The chain recombines TRBV18 with TRBJ2-3; 7 bases align to TRBD1. This CDR3 comprises 16 residues. Germline CDR1 reads KGHSH; CDR2 reads LQKENI. V was clipped by 3 bases and J by 0 bases; unmatched bases: 6. The CDR3 DNA sequence: TGTGCCAGCTCACCCGGGGCAGGGGGTAGCACAGATACGCAGTATTTT. It encodes CASSPGAGGSTDTQYF.